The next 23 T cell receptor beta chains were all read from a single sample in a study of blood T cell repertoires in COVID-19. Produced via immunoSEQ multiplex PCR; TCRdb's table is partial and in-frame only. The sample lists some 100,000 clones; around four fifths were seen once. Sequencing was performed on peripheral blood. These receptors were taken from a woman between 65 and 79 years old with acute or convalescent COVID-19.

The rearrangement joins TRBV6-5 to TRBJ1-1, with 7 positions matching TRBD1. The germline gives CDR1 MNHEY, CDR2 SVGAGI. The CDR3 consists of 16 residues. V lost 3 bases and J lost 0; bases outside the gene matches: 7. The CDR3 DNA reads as TGTGCCAGCAGTTATGAGGACAGGAATATGAACACTGAAGCTTTCTTT. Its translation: CASSYEDRNMNTEAFF.

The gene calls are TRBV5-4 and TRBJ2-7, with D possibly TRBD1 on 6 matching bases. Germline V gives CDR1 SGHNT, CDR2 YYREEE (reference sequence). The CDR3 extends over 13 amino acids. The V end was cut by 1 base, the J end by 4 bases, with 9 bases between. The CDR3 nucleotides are TGTGCCAGCAGCTTGACAGGACAGTACGAGCAGTACTTC. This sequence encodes CASSLTGQYEQYF.

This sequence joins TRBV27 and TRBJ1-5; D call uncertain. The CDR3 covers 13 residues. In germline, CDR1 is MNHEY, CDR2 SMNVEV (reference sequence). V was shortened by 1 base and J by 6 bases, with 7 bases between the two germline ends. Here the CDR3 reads CASSLLGSQPQHF. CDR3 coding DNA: TGTGCCAGCAGTTTATTGGGCAGTCAGCCCCAGCATTTT.

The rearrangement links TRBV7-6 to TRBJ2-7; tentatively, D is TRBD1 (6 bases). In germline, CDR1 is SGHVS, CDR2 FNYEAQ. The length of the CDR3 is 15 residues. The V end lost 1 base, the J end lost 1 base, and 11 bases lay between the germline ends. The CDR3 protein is CASSLEQGFSYEQYF. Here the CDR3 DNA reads TGTGCCAGCAGCTTAGAACAGGGCTTTTCCTACGAGCAGTACTTC.

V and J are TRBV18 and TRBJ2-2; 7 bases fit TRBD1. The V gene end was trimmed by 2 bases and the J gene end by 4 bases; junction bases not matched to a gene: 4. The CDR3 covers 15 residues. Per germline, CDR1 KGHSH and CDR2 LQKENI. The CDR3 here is CASSPGTAFTGELFF. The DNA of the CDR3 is TGTGCCAGCTCACCAGGGACAGCTTTCACCGGGGAGCTGTTTTTT.

This CDR3 is CASSGGQGIEAFF. CDR3 nucleotide sequence: TGCGCCAGCAGCGGGGGACAGGGAATTGAAGCTTTCTTT. The gene calls are TRBV5-1 and TRBJ1-1, with TRBD1 matching 9 bases. J gave up 7 bases and V 4 bases, and 5 bases lay outside the gene matches. The germline V gene encodes CDR1 SGHRS and CDR2 YFSETQ. The CDR3 totals 13 residues.

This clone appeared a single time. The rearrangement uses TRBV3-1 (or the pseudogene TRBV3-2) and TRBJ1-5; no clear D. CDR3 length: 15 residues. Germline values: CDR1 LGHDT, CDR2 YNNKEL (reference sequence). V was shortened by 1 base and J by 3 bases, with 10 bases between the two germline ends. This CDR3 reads CASSQAQVPNQPQHF. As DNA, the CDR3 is TGTGCCAGCAGCCAAGCGCAGGTCCCCAATCAGCCCCAGCATTTT.

The CDR3 DNA is TGTGCCAGCAGCTCTAGACAGGGTTCTACAGATACGCAGTATTTT. This codes for CASSSRQGSTDTQYF. The rearrangement uses TRBV11-1 and TRBJ2-3; 7 nucleotides line up with TRBD1. Germline CDR1 SGHAT, CDR2 FQDESV (reference sequence). The junction had 7 bases not matched to a gene; V was cut back by 4 bases and J by 3 bases. The CDR3 totals 15 residues.

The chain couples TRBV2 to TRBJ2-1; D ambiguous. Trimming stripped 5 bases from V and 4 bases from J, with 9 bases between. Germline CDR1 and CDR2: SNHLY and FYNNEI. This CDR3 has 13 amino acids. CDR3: CASSLTGYNEQFF. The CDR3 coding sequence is TGTGCCAGCAGTCTGACTGGGTACAATGAGCAGTTCTTC.

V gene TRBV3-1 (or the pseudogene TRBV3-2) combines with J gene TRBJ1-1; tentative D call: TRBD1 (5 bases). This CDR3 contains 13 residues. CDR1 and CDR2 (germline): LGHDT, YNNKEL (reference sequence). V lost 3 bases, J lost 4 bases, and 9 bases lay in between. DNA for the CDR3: TGTGCCAGCAGCCAGGGGGGTAGCACTGAAGCTTTCTTT. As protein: CASSQGGSTEAFF.

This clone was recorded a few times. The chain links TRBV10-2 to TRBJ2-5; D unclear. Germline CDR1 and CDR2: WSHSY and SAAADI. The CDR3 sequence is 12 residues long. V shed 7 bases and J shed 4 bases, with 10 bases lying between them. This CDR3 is CASKTHGETQYF. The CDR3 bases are TGCGCCAGCAAAACCCACGGAGAGACCCAGTACTTC.

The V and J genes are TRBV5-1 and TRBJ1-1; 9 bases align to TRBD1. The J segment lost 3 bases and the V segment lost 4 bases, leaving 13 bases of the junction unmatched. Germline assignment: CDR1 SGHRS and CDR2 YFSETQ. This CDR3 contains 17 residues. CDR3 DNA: TGCGCCAGCAGCGGAACCGGGACAGGGACAATCGACACTGAAGCTTTCTTT. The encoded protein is CASSGTGTGTIDTEAFF.

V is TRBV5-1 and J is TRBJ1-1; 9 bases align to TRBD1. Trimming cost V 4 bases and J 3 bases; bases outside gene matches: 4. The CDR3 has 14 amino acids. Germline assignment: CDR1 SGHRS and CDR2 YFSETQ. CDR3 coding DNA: TGCGCCAGCAGCCTAAGGACAGGGGACACTGAAGCTTTCTTT. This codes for CASSLRTGDTEAFF.

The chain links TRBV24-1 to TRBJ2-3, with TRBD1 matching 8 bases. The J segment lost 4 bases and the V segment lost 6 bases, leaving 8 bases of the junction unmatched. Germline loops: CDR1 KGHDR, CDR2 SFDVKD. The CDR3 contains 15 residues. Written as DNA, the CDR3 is TGTGCCACCAGTCCGACAGGGGAGGTGGCAGATACGCAGTATTTT. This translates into CATSPTGEVADTQYF.

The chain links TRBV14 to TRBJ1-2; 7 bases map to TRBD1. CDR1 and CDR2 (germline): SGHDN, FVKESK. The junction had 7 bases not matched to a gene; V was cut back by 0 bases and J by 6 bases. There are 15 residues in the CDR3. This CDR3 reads CASSQDRGTANGYTF. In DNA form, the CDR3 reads TGTGCCAGCAGCCAAGATCGAGGGACAGCCAATGGCTACACCTTC.

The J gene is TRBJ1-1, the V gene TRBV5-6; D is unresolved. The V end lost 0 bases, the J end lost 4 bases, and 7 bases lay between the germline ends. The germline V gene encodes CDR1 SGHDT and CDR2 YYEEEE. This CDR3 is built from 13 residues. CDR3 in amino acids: CASSLALVTEAFF. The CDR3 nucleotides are TGTGCCAGCAGCTTGGCCCTTGTCACTGAAGCTTTCTTT.

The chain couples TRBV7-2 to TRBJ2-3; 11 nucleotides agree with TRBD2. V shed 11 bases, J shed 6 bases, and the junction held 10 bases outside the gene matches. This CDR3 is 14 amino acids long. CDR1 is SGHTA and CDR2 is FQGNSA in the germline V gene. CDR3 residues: CAGQIAGGPDTQYF. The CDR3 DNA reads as TGTGCCGGACAAATAGCGGGGGGGCCGGATACGCAGTATTTT. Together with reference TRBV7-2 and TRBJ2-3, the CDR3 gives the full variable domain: GAGVSQSPSNKVTEKGKDVELRCDPISGHTALYWYRQSLGQGLEFLIYFQGNSAPDKSGLPSDRFSAERTGGSVSTLTIQRTQQEDSAVYLCAGQIAGGPDTQYFGPGTRLTVL.

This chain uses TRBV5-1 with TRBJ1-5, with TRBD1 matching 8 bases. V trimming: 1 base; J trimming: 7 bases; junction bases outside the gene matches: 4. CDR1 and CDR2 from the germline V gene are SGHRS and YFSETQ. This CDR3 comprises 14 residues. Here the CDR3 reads CASSLQGAGQPQHF. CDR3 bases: TGCGCCAGCAGCTTGCAGGGGGCCGGACAGCCCCAGCATTTT.

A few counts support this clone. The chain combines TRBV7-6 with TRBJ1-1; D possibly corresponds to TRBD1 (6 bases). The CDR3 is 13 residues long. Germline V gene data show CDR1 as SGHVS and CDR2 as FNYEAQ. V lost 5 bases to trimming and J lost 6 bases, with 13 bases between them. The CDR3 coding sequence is TGTGCCAGCAGCCCCCGACAGGCCTCTGAAGCTTTCTTT. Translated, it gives CASSPRQASEAFF.

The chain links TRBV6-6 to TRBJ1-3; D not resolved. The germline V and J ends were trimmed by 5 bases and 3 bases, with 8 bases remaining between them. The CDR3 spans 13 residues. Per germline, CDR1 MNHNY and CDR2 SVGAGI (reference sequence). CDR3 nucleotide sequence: TGTGCCAGCAGTAGAGGGATTGGAAACACCATATATTTT. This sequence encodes CASSRGIGNTIYF.

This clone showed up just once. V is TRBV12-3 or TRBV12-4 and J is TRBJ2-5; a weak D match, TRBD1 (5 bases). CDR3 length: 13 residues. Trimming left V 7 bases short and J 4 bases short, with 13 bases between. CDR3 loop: CASNDSPVETQYF. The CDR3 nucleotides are TGTGCCAGCAACGACAGCCCCGTAGAGACCCAGTACTTC.

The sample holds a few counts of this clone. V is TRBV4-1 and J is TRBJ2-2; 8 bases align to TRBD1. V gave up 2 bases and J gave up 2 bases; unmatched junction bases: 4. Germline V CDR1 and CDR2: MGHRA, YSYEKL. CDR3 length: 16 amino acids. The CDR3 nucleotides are TGCGCCAGCAGCCAAAGGACAGGGACCAACACCGGGGAGCTGTTTTTT. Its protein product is CASSQRTGTNTGELFF.

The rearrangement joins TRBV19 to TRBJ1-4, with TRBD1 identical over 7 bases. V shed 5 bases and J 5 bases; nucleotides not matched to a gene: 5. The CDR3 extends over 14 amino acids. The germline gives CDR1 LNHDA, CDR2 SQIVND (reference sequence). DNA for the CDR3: TGTGCCAGTAGTCCCGGGACAGCAAATGAAAAACTGTTTTTT. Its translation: CASSPGTANEKLFF.